This T cell receptor (beta chain) stems from a study of blood T cell repertoires in COVID-19 (dated by TCRdb to the early 2020s). For the wider study: Collaborator samples came from the United States, Italy and Spain and covered acute and convalescent phases of COVID-19. A freely available public database, intended as a resource for researchers studying the immune response to SARS-CoV-2, is where the repertoires were released. HLA class I and class II types, where available, came from metadata supplied by the sample provider rather than from assay-based typing. The material from the prospective study consisted of cDNA or gDNA derived from T cells, B-cell-depleted T cells, or PBMCs. The sample metadata nearly always contained a de-identified subject ID, COVID-19 status, age in years and sex. Subjects who had been exposed to COVID-19, were actively infected with it, or had recovered from it provided the deeply sampled blood TCRbeta repertoires that made up the dataset. Samples were obtained from the ongoing ImmuneRACE study (first 160 participants) and from 950 to 1,500 subjects provided by 6 global collaborators.

TCRbeta CDR3 regions were amplified from genomic DNA using the immunoSEQ Assay, a bias-controlled multiplex PCR. The authors processed their data as follows. Nucleated cell counts per sample were estimated from amplification of reference gene primers within the assay. Sequence reads were collapsed and filtered to measure the absolute abundance of every unique TCRbeta CDR3 rearrangement. For each sample, productive Simpson clonality was calculated as the square root of Simpson's diversity index across productive rearrangements. What TCRdb holds here is the immuneACCESS table cut down to in-frame rearrangements. Part of the clones is not present; checked against another copy, under half of the missing clones reflect an unresolved V gene, and the others are unexplained. V, J and clone size are those of that table, while D and trimming were read from the DNA. The sample includes some 20,000 clones, with nearly 90% observed a single time. The biggest ten clones account for over 4% of the sample.

From a lookup of the germline V gene, CDR1 and CDR2 are SGHAT and FQNNGV. V is cut by 1 base and J by 4 bases, and the space between the germline ends is 11 bases. From cysteine to phenylalanine, the CDR3 is 14 amino acids long. CDR3 DNA only is kept here, 42 bases in frame from base 1. For this clone: The clone's antigen remains unknown. No much larger clone exists at a distance of one base, and base qualities are not known.

What the work shows at the level of the full study, not this receptor alone: The quantity of clinical and demographic metadata differed by source and by participant and was supplied without curation.

Each collaborating institution followed its own protocols to collect whole blood in K2EDTA tubes. For TCRbeta analysis, collaborators shipped samples in one of three forms: frozen whole blood, isolated PBMCs, or DNA extracted from either of those sample types. Sequenced sample: peripheral blood. This receptor was taken from a human donor in a cohort sampled during active COVID-19. The sequence is built from TRBV11-2 and TRBJ2-7; the D gene cannot be resolved reliably. CDR3 protein: CASSLGNTGYEQYF. The DNA sequence is as follows: TGTGCCAGCAGCTTAGGGAATACCGGGTACGAGCAGTACTTC.